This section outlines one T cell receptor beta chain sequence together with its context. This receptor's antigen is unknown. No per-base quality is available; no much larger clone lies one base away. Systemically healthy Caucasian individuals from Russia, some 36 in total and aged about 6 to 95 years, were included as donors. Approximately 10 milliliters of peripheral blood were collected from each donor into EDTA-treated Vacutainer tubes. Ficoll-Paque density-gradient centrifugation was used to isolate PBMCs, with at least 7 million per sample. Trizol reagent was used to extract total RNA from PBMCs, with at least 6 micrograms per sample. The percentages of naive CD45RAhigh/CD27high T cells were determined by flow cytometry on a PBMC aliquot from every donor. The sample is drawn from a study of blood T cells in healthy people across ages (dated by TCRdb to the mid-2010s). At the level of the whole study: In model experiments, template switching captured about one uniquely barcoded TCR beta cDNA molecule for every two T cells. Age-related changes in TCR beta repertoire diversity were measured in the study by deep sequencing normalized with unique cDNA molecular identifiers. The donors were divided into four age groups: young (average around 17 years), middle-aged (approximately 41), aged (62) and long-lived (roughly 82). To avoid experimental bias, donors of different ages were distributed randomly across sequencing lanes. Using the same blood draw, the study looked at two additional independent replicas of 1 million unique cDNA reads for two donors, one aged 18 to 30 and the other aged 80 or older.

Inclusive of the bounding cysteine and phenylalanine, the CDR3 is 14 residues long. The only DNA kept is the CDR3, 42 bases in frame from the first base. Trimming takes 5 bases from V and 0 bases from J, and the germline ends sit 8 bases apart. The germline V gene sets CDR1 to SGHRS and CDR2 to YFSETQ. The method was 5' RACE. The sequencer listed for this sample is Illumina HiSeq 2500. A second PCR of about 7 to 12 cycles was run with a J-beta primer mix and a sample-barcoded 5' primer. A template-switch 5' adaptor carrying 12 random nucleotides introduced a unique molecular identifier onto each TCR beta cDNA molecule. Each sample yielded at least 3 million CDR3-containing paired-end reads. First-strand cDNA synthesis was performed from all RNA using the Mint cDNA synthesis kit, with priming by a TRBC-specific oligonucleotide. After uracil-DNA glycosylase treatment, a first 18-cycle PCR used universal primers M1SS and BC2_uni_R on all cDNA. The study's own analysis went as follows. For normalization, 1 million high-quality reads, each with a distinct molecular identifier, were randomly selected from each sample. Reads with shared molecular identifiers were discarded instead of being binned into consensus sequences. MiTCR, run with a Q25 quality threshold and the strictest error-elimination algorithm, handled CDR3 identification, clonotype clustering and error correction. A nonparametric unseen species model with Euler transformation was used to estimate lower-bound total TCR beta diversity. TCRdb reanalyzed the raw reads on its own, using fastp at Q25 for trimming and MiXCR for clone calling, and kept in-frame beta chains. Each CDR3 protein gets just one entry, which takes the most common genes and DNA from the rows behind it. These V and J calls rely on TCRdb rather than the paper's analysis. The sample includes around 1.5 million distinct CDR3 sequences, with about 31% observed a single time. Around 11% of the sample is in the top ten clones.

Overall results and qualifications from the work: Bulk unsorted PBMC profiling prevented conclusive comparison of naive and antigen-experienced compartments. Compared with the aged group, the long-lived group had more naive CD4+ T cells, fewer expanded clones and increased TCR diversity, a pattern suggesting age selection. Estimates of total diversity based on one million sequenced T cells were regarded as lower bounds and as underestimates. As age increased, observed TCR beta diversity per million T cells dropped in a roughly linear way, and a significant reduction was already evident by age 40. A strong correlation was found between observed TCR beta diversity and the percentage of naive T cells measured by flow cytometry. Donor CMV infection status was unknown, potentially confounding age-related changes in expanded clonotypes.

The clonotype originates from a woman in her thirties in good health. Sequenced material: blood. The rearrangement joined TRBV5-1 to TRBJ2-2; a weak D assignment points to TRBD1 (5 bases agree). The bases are TGCGCCAGCAGTGGGGCTTCGAACACCGGGGAGCTGTTTTTT. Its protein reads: CASSGASNTGELFF.